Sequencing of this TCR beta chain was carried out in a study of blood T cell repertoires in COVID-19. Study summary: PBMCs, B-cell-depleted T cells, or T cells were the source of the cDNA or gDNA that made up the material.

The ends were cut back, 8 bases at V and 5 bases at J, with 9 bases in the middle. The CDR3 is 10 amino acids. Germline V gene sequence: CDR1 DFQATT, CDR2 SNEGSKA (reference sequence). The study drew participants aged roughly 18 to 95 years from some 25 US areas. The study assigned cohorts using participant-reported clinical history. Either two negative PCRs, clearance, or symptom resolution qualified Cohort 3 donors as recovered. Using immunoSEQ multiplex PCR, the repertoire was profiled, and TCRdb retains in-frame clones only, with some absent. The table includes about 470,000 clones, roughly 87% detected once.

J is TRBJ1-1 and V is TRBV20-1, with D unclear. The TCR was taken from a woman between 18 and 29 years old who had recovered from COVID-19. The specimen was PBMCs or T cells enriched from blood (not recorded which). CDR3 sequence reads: CSTVRTEAFF. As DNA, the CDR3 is TGCAGTACCGTCCGGACTGAAGCTTTCTTT.